Given below is one T cell receptor (beta chain) in context. Specified time point: blood 2 weeks post-SBRT. Stated treatment: 15 Gy SBRT to primary tumor, nephrectomy 4 weeks later. Profiling relied on immunoSEQ multiplex PCR, and the TCRdb table lists in-frame clones only, not all of them. Of more than 150,000 clones listed, approximately 90% are singletons. This entry belongs to a study of radiation and T cells in renal cell carcinoma. Germline CDR1 and CDR2: SGHVS and FQNEAQ. Trimming left V 5 bases short and J 2 bases short, with 13 bases between. The CDR3 totals 14 residues. J is TRBJ2-7 and V is TRBV7-8; D is unclear. Sample: blood, taken from a patient whose treatment included radiotherapy and nephrectomy. The sequence derives from a woman between 45 and 60 years old with renal cell carcinoma. The CDR3 reads CASSPSRTAYEQYF. The CDR3 DNA is TGTGCCAGCAGCCCATCAAGGACGGCCTACGAGCAGTACTTC. Supplemented by reference TRBV7-8 and TRBJ2-7, the full variable domain reads GAGVSQSPRYKVAKRGQDVALRCDPISGHVSLFWYQQALGQGPEFLTYFQNEAQLDKSGLPSDRFFAERPEGSVSTLKIQRTQQEDSAVYLCASSPSRTAYEQYFGPGTRLTVT.